A single sample gave rise to the 27 T cell receptor beta chains below, sequenced in a study of cytotoxic CD8 clonotypes in ibrutinib-treated CLL. Libraries were prepared by immunoSEQ multiplex PCR; TCRdb keeps only in-frame clonotypes and omits some of them. The sample includes about 180,000 clones, approximately 80% of them seen just once. The sample was PBMCs, taken after 24 months of ibrutinib treatment. These receptors all come from a human donor with chronic lymphocytic leukemia.

V gene TRBV20-1 combines with J gene TRBJ2-5; no reliable D call. The CDR3 runs 10 residues. Germline V CDR1 and CDR2: DFQATT, SNEGSKA (reference sequence). Trimming removed 7 bases at V and 4 bases at J, with 7 bases between. This CDR3 is CSVVRETQYF. The CDR3 DNA reads as TGCAGTGTCGTCCGAGAGACCCAGTACTTC.

This clone was found once. The CDR3 reads CASSVQGASEQYF. The CDR3 DNA follows: TGTGCCAGCAGCGTACAGGGGGCGAGCGAGCAGTACTTC. J is TRBJ2-7 and V is TRBV7-9; TRBD1 matches 9 bases. V shed 5 bases, J shed 6 bases, and the junction held 5 bases outside the gene matches. Germline values: CDR1 SEHNR, CDR2 FQNEAQ (reference sequence). This CDR3 has 13 amino acids.

For the CDR3, the DNA is TGTGCCTGGAGTGTACACAGTTCGAGGATCACAGATACGCAGTATTTT. Translated, it gives CAWSVHSSRITDTQYF. The chain couples TRBV30 to TRBJ2-3; D is undetermined. Per germline, CDR1 GTSNPN and CDR2 SVGIG (reference sequence). V shed 0 bases and J shed 2 bases, with 15 bases lying between them. The CDR3 extends over 16 amino acids. The full variable domain, rest sourced from reference TRBV30 and TRBJ2-3, is SQTIHQWPATLVQPVGSPLSLECTVEGTSNPNLYWYRQAAGRGLQLLFYSVGIGQISSEVPQNLSASRPQDRQFILSSKKLLLSDSGFYLCAWSVHSSRITDTQYFGPGTRLTVL.

This chain links TRBV7-3 with TRBJ2-7; D unclear. The germline CDR1 and CDR2 sequences are SGHTA and FQGTGA. Trimming shortened V by 6 bases and J by 6 bases, and 18 bases separated the two germline ends. The CDR3 runs to 14 residues. The CDR3 DNA sequence: TGTGCCAGCAGTCTTCAGCCCCAAAGCCCCGAGCAGTACTTC. It is translated as CASSLQPQSPEQYF.

V is TRBV5-5 and J is TRBJ2-1, with 7 bases identical to TRBD2. With V trimmed by 0 bases and J by 9 bases, 3 bases remained unmatched. The CDR3 has 13 residues. The germline V gene encodes CDR1 SGHKS and CDR2 YYEKEE (reference sequence). In DNA form, the CDR3 reads TGTGCCAGCAGCTTGGGCAGGGAGGGTGAGCAGTTCTTC. It yields the protein CASSLGREGEQFF. Using reference TRBV5-5 and TRBJ2-1 for the parts outside the CDR3, the full variable domain is DAGVTQSPTHLIKTRGQQVTLRCSPISGHKSVSWYQQVLGQGPQFIFQYYEKEERGRGNFPDRFSARQFPNYSSELNVNALLLGDSALYLCASSLGREGEQFFGPGTRLTVL.

The chain couples TRBV6-5 to TRBJ1-2; D unclear. The CDR3 sequence is 14 residues long. Between the trimmed V and J ends, which lost 0 bases and 4 bases, there was a span of 9 bases. Germline V lookup: CDR1 MNHEY, CDR2 SVGAGI. CDR3 region: CASSYSMYSYGYTF. The CDR3 coding sequence is TGTGCCAGCAGTTACTCGATGTACAGCTATGGCTACACCTTC.

This clone was observed a single time. V and J are TRBV6-5 and TRBJ2-5; D remains unclear. Germline assignment: CDR1 MNHEY and CDR2 SVGAGI. CDR3 length: 12 amino acids. Trimming took 6 bases from V and 0 from J, leaving 5 bases between them. CDR3 coding DNA: TGTGCCAGCAGGGCGTACCAAGAGACCCAGTACTTC. Translating it yields CASRAYQETQYF.

This clone came up a few times. The chain carries TRBV16 and TRBJ2-6; 8 bases are shared with TRBD1. Germline V gives CDR1 KGHSY, CDR2 FQNENV. V trimming: 5 bases; J trimming: 2 bases; junction bases outside the gene matches: 2. The CDR3 sequence is 15 residues long. The CDR3 nucleotides are TGTGCCAGCAGCATACAGGGGGCTGGGGCCAACGTCCTGACTTTC. Its translation is CASSIQGAGANVLTF.

The chain couples TRBV4-2 to TRBJ2-7, with D perhaps matching TRBD1 (6 bases). Germline V gene data show CDR1 as LGHNA and CDR2 as YNFKEQ. This CDR3 has 14 residues. Between the trimmed V and J ends, which lost 4 bases and 3 bases, there was a span of 13 bases. The CDR3 loop reads CASSLRTAHYEQYF. The CDR3 DNA is TGTGCCAGCAGCCTACGGACAGCTCACTACGAGCAGTACTTC.

J is TRBJ1-2 and V is TRBV10-1, with D uncertain. Per germline, CDR1 WNHNN and CDR2 SYGVQD (reference sequence). The CDR3 contains 12 residues. The V and J ends lost 3 bases and 1 base respectively, with 3 bases between them. DNA for the CDR3: TGCGCCAGCAGTGACAGTAACTATGGCTACACCTTC. Translating it yields CASSDSNYGYTF.

The rearrangement joins TRBV29-1 to TRBJ1-1, with D perhaps TRBD1 (5 bases). The CDR3 loop spans 12 amino acids. Germline V gene lookup returns CDR1 SQVTM and CDR2 ANQGSEA. Trimming removed 6 bases from V and 3 bases from J, with 11 bases in between. The CDR3 DNA follows: TGCAGCGTCCAGGGATCGCACACTGAAGCTTTCTTT. Amino acids: CSVQGSHTEAFF.

The chain has TRBV28 and TRBJ2-1; 14 positions agree with TRBD2. J gave up 8 bases and V 3 bases, and 9 bases lay outside the gene matches. CDR1 and CDR2 (germline): MDHEN, SYDVKM. The CDR3 is made up of 17 amino acids. The CDR3 nucleotides are TGTGCCAGCAGTTTTGGGGGTGGGACTAGCGGGAGCGATGAGCAGTTCTTC. Residues: CASSFGGGTSGSDEQFF.

The V gene is TRBV2, the J gene TRBJ1-5, with D unresolved. V lost 7 bases and J lost 9, with 16 bases in between. Germline V gene sequence: CDR1 SNHLY, CDR2 FYNNEI. The CDR3 has 13 residues. The CDR3 is CASKSNSLGPQHF. The CDR3 DNA reads TGTGCCAGCAAGTCTAATTCCTTAGGGCCCCAGCATTTT. Combining the CDR3 with reference TRBV2 and TRBJ1-5 gives the whole variable domain EPEVTQTPSHQVTQMGQEVILRCVPISNHLYFYWYRQILGQKVEFLVSFYNNEISEKSEIFDDQFSVERPDGSNFTLKIRSTKLEDSAMYFCASKSNSLGPQHFGDGTRLSIL.

The rearrangement uses TRBV30 and TRBJ2-3; 9 bases are a match to TRBD2. The CDR3 is 15 amino acids. In germline, CDR1 is GTSNPN, CDR2 SVGIG (reference sequence). The J segment lost 1 base and the V segment lost 3 bases, leaving 5 bases of the junction unmatched. The CDR3 nucleotides are TGTGCCTGGAGACGACTAGCGGCTCGCACAGATACGCAGTATTTT. Its protein is CAWRRLAARTDTQYF.

The gene calls are TRBV7-2 and TRBJ2-1; TRBD2 agrees at 8 bases. The CDR3 consists of 15 residues. CDR1 is SGHTA and CDR2 is FQGNSA in the germline V gene. J gave up 8 bases and V 0 bases, and 6 bases lay outside the gene matches. The DNA for the CDR3 is TGTGCCAGCAGCTTAGCGATGGGACTAGAACATGAGCAGTTCTTC. Translation: CASSLAMGLEHEQFF. The variable domain in full, with the rest retrieved from reference TRBV7-2 and TRBJ2-1, is GAGVSQSPSNKVTEKGKDVELRCDPISGHTALYWYRQSLGQGLEFLIYFQGNSAPDKSGLPSDRFSAERTGGSVSTLTIQRTQQEDSAVYLCASSLAMGLEHEQFFGPGTRLTVL.

J is TRBJ1-1 and V is TRBV5-1; no definite D call. CDR1 is SGHRS, CDR2 YFSETQ, per germline. The V end lost 0 bases, the J end lost 0 bases, and 9 bases lay between the germline ends. The CDR3 totals 15 residues. CDR3 coding DNA: TGCGCCAGCAGCTTGGGTCAACAGATGAACACTGAAGCTTTCTTT. Translating gives CASSLGQQMNTEAFF.

The chain uses TRBV4-1 and TRBJ2-7, with D uncertain. The CDR3 runs 13 residues. Looked up from germline, CDR1 is MGHRA and CDR2 is YSYEKL. The V and J ends lost 1 base and 5 bases respectively, with 9 bases between them. CDR3 DNA sequence: TGCGCCAGCAGCCAAGCGGTGTCAGACGAGCAGTACTTC. It specifies CASSQAVSDEQYF.

In its sample, this clone was seen once. V usage is TRBV14 and J usage is TRBJ2-5, with D unclear. The CDR3 extends over 14 amino acids. Germline V gives CDR1 SGHDN, CDR2 FVKESK. Trimming cost V 0 bases and J 7 bases, with 12 bases left between them. In DNA form, the CDR3 reads TGTGCCAGCAGCCAAGATCTCGTGCCGGGGACCCAGTACTTC. Translated, it gives CASSQDLVPGTQYF.

V usage is TRBV7-9 and J usage is TRBJ2-7, with D possibly TRBD1 on 6 matching bases. CDR3 length: 14 amino acids. The germline V and J ends were trimmed by 5 bases and 0 bases, with 11 bases remaining between them. Germline values: CDR1 SEHNR, CDR2 FQNEAQ (reference sequence). CDR3 nucleotides: TGTGCCAGCAGCCCCGGACAGAGCTCCTACGAGCAGTACTTC. This gives the protein CASSPGQSSYEQYF.

This clone was seen only a few times. The gene calls are TRBV5-1 and TRBJ2-7; weak D call: TRBD1 (6 bases). Trimming shortened V by 3 bases and J by 0 bases, and 10 bases separated the two germline ends. From germline, CDR1 is SGHRS and CDR2 YFSETQ. This CDR3 has 14 residues. CDR3 loop: CASSYLQGSYEQYF. CDR3 coding DNA: TGCGCCAGCAGCTACCTACAGGGCTCCTACGAGCAGTACTTC.

The chain couples TRBV4-2 to TRBJ2-3, with 7 bases that match TRBD2. Germline CDR1 reads LGHNA; CDR2 reads YNFKEQ. V shed 1 base, J shed 6 bases, and the junction held 7 bases outside the gene matches. The CDR3 is made up of 15 amino acids. This CDR3 is CASSQGLAALDTQYF. In DNA, the CDR3 is TGTGCCAGCAGCCAAGGCCTAGCGGCGCTCGATACGCAGTATTTT.

V usage is TRBV7-2 and J usage is TRBJ2-4, with D perhaps matching TRBD2 (5 bases). This CDR3 comprises 15 residues. CDR1 and CDR2 from the germline V gene are SGHTA and FQGNSA. V lost 5 bases and J lost 3, with 14 bases in between. CDR3 sequence: CASSQPGKGKNIQYF. CDR3 coding DNA: TGTGCCAGCAGCCAACCGGGGAAGGGCAAAAACATTCAGTACTTC.

V gene TRBV11-2 combines with J gene TRBJ2-1, with a tentative D call TRBD1 (6 bases). The CDR3 extends over 13 amino acids. Trimming removed 5 bases at V and 12 bases at J, with 17 bases between. CDR1 is SGHAT, CDR2 FQNNGV, per germline. The CDR3 loop reads CASSQGTDQGQFF. The CDR3 DNA follows: TGTGCCAGCAGCCAGGGGACGGACCAAGGGCAGTTCTTC.

V and J are TRBV28 and TRBJ2-7; TRBD1 aligns across 8 bases. The germline CDR1 and CDR2 sequences are MDHEN and SYDVKM. The junction had 9 bases not matched to a gene; V was cut back by 1 base and J by 4 bases. This CDR3 spans 16 amino acids. CDR3 in DNA: TGTGCCAGCAGTTTATATGGGGTACAGGGGGAGTACGAGCAGTACTTC. The encoded protein is CASSLYGVQGEYEQYF.

The V and J genes are TRBV6-1 and TRBJ1-2; the match to TRBD1 covers 8 bases. The CDR3 totals 13 residues. V shed 4 bases and J 5 bases; nucleotides not matched to a gene: 3. CDR1 is MNHNS and CDR2 is SASEGT in the germline V gene. The CDR3 sequence: CASSAQGVYGYTF. The CDR3 DNA sequence: TGTGCCAGCAGTGCACAGGGGGTTTATGGCTACACCTTC.

The genes are TRBV5-5 and TRBJ1-1; unclear D gene. Trimming left V 0 bases short and J 0 bases short, with 15 bases between. Germline assignment: CDR1 SGHKS and CDR2 YYEKEE (reference sequence). The length of the CDR3 is 17 residues. The CDR3 nucleotides are TGTGCCAGCAGCTTGGCCTGGACCGACCCAATGAACACTGAAGCTTTCTTT. Translated: CASSLAWTDPMNTEAFF.

The V gene is TRBV29-1, the J gene TRBJ1-6; 7 bases agree with TRBD1. The CDR3 is made up of 13 amino acids. V lost 4 bases, J lost 5 bases, and 2 bases stayed unmatched. The germline V gene has CDR1 SQVTM and CDR2 ANQGSEA. The CDR3 spells CSVGQGNNSPLHF. The CDR3 nucleotides are TGCAGCGTTGGACAGGGCAATAATTCACCCCTCCACTTT. Filled out from reference TRBV29-1 and TRBJ1-6, the complete variable domain reads SAVISQKPSRDICQRGTSLTIQCQVDSQVTMMFWYRQQPGQSLTLIATANQGSEATYESGFVIDKFPISRPNLTFSTLTVSNMSPEDSSIYLCSVGQGNNSPLHFGNGTRLTVT.